The text below deals with one T cell receptor (beta chain). Using immunoSEQ multiplex PCR, the repertoire was profiled, and TCRdb retains in-frame clones only, with some absent. The data contain roughly 110,000 clones, 85% to 95% of them seen just once; the ten biggest clones take up less than 2%. The data originate from a study of T cell changes during pregnancy in multiple sclerosis. Per germline, CDR1 KGHSH and CDR2 LQKENI. The CDR3 runs to 15 residues. Trimming cost V 3 bases and J 8 bases; bases outside gene matches: 8. This clonotype was sampled from a female donor with multiple sclerosis, enrolled in a pregnancy study. Here the sequenced sample was peripheral blood, taken after pregnancy. The chain is built from TRBV18 and TRBJ2-1, with 9 bases that match TRBD1. CDR3 sequence: CASSPSQDRGHEQFF. DNA of the CDR3: TGTGCCAGCTCACCTTCGCAGGACAGGGGCCATGAGCAGTTCTTC.